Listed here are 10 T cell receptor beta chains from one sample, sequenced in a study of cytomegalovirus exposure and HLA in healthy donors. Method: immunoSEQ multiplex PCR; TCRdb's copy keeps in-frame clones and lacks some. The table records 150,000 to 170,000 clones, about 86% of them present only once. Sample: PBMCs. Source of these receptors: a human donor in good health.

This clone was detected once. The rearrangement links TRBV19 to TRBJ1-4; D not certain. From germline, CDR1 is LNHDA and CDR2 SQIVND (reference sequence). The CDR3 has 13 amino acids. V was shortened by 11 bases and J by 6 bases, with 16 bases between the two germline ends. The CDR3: CAGKVGLDEKLFF. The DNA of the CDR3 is TGTGCCGGAAAAGTGGGCCTGGATGAAAAACTGTTTTTT.

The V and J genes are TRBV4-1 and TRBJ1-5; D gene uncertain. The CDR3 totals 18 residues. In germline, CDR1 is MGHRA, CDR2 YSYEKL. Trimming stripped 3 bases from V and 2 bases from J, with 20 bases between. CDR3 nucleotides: TGCGCCAGCAGCCACGCGGAAGTACCCCTTAATGGCAATCAGCCCCAGCATTTT. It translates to CASSHAEVPLNGNQPQHF.

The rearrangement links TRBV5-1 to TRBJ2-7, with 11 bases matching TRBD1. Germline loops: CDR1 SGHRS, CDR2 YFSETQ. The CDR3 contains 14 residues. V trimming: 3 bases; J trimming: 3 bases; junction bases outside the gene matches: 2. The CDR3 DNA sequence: TGCGCCAGCAGCTCCGGGACAGGGGGCTACGAGCAGTACTTC. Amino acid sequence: CASSSGTGGYEQYF.

In DNA form, the CDR3 reads TGTGCCAGCAGTTTCTGGACTAGCGGACCCAATGAGCAGTTCTTC. It specifies CASSFWTSGPNEQFF. V and J are TRBV27 and TRBJ2-1; 10 bases line up with TRBD2. Germline CDR1 is MNHEY and CDR2 is SMNVEV (reference sequence). The CDR3 length is 15 residues. The ends lost 3 bases at V and 6 bases at J; junction bases unmatched: 5.

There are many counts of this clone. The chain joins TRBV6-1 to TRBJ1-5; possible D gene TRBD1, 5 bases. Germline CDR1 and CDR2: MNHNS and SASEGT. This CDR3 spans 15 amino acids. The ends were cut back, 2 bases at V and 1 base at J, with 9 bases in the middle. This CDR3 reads CASSEQGLSNQPQHF. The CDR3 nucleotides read TGTGCCAGCAGTGAACAGGGTTTGAGCAATCAGCCCCAGCATTTT.

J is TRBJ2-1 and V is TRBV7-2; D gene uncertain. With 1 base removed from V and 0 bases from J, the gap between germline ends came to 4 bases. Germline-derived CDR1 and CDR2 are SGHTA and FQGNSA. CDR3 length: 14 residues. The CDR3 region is CASSLESSYNEQFF. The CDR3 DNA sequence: TGTGCCAGCAGCTTAGAGAGCTCCTACAATGAGCAGTTCTTC.

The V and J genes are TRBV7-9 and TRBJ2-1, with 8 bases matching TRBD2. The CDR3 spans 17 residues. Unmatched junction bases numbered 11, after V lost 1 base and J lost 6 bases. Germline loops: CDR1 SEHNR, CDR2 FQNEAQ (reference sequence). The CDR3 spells CASSLGKKGLDRNEQFF. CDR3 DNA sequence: TGTGCCAGCAGCTTAGGAAAAAAGGGACTAGATCGCAATGAGCAGTTCTTC.

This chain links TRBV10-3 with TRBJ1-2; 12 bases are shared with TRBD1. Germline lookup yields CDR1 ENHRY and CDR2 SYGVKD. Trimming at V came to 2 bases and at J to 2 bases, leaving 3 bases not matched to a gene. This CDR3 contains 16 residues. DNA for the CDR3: TGTGCCATCAGTGAGGCCGGGACAGGGGGCAACTATGGCTACACCTTC. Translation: CAISEAGTGGNYGYTF.

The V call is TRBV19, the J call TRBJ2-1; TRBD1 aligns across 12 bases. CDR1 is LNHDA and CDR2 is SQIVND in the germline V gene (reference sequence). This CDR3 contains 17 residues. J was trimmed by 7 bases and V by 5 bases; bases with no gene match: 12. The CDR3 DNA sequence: TGTGCCAGTAGTTTCCTCCGGGACAGGGGGCGGAGGAATGAGCAGTTCTTC. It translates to CASSFLRDRGRRNEQFF. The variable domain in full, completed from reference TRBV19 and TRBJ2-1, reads DGGITQSPKYLFRKEGQNVTLSCEQNLNHDAMYWYRQDPGQGLRLIYYSQIVNDFQKGDIAEGYSVSREKKESFPLTVTSAQKNPTAFYLCASSFLRDRGRRNEQFFGPGTRLTVL.

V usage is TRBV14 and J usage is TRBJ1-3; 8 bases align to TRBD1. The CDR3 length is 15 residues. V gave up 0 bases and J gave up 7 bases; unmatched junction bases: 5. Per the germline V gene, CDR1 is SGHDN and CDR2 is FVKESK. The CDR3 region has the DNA TGTGCCAGCAGCCAAGACCGCCCAGGGGGCAACACCATATATTTT. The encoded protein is CASSQDRPGGNTIYF.